The 11 T cell receptor beta chains below were found in one sample sequenced in a study of CD8 T cells in Susac syndrome. Reverse transcription of roughly 0.45 to 1 ug RNA used random hexamers. Each CDR3 protein gets one entry after TCRdb re-called the immunoSEQ multiplex PCR reads with MiXCR. The sample includes about 150,000 distinct CDR3 sequences, approximately 94% seen only once; the top ten take approximately 0.09%. Sequencing input: CD4+ T cells from PBMCs. These receptors were obtained from a human donor in good health.

The J gene is TRBJ1-4, the V gene TRBV2, with a weak D call TRBD1 (6 bases). The V end lost 4 bases, the J end lost 7 bases, and 16 bases lay between the germline ends. Per the germline V gene, CDR1 is SNHLY and CDR2 is FYNNEI. This CDR3 comprises 15 residues. The CDR3 DNA is TGTGCCAGCAGTGTAGCCCGGGGGCTCGGTGAAAAACTGTTTTTT. It translates to CASSVARGLGEKLFF.

V and J are TRBV20-1 and TRBJ1-1; D remains ambiguous. Germline V CDR1 and CDR2: DFQATT, SNEGSKA (reference sequence). The length of the CDR3 is 14 residues. V was clipped by 0 bases and J by 13 bases, with 21 bases between them. The CDR3, as DNA: TGCAGTGCTAGAGATCCTCTTGTCAAAGGAAGGGTTTTCTTT. Amino acid sequence: CSARDPLVKGRVFF.

A single count supports this clonotype. The rearrangement uses TRBV5-1 and TRBJ2-3; D may be TRBD1 (5 bases). The germline gives CDR1 SGHRS, CDR2 YFSETQ. Trimming cost V 0 bases and J 3 bases, with 14 bases left between them. This CDR3 comprises 16 residues. In DNA form, the CDR3 reads TGCGCCAGCAGCTTGGGGTTGACAGAGAGAACAGATACGCAGTATTTT. It specifies CASSLGLTERTDTQYF. Drawing the rest from reference TRBV5-1 and TRBJ2-3, the complete variable domain is KAGVTQTPRYLIKTRGQQVTLSCSPISGHRSVSWYQQTPGQGLQFLFEYFSETQRNKGNFPGRFSGRQFSNSRSEMNVSTLELGDSALYLCASSLGLTERTDTQYFGPGTRLTVL.

This chain uses TRBV20-1 with TRBJ2-3; no clear D. The germline V gene encodes CDR1 DFQATT and CDR2 SNEGSKA (reference sequence). V lost 3 bases and J lost 5, with 3 bases in between. The CDR3 consists of 10 residues. The CDR3 DNA sequence: TGCAGTGCTAGGCTAGATACGCAGTATTTT. It specifies CSARLDTQYF.

The chain carries TRBV12-3 or TRBV12-4 and TRBJ1-2; D is undetermined. The CDR3 spans 13 residues. V was shortened by 6 bases and J by 8 bases, with 16 bases between the two germline ends. In DNA form, the CDR3 reads TGTGCCAGCAGCCCGGACCAGGCTTCGGGCTACACCTTC. Protein: CASSPDQASGYTF.

The chain couples TRBV20-1 to TRBJ2-2; 15 bases are a match to TRBD2. V shed 1 base and J 6 bases; nucleotides not matched to a gene: 0. Germline CDR1 and CDR2: DFQATT and SNEGSKA (reference sequence). The CDR3 totals 15 residues. CDR3 region: CSARGTSGRAGELFF. The CDR3, as DNA: TGCAGTGCTAGAGGGACTAGCGGGAGGGCCGGGGAGCTGTTTTTT.

V and J are TRBV2 and TRBJ2-3; D is unclear. CDR3 length equals 11 residues. The V and J ends lost 1 base and 5 bases respectively, with 1 base between them. CDR1 and CDR2 from the germline V gene are SNHLY and FYNNEI. The CDR3 region is CASSEEDTQYF. The CDR3 coding sequence is TGTGCCAGCAGTGAAGAAGATACGCAGTATTTT.

V gene TRBV7-9 combines with J gene TRBJ2-1; TRBD2 agrees at 9 bases. The germline V gene encodes CDR1 SEHNR and CDR2 FQNEAQ (reference sequence). There are 15 residues in the CDR3. After removal of 2 bases from V and 8 bases from J, the junction contained 7 bases not matched to a gene. CDR3 protein: CASSLSSGSFDEQFF. CDR3 nucleotides: TGTGCCAGCAGCTTAAGTAGCGGGAGTTTCGATGAGCAGTTCTTC.

The chain recombines TRBV30 with TRBJ2-5; D may be TRBD2 (5 bases). Between the trimmed V and J ends, which lost 2 bases and 1 base, there was a span of 11 bases. CDR3 length equals 14 residues. Germline values: CDR1 GTSNPN, CDR2 SVGIG (reference sequence). The DNA for the CDR3 is TGTGCCTGGAGTTGGGCAGGACTCCAAGAGACCCAGTACTTC. This translates into CAWSWAGLQETQYF.

The chain employs TRBV30 and TRBJ1-1, with unresolved D. The germline CDR1 and CDR2 sequences are GTSNPN and SVGIG (reference sequence). V lost 0 bases and J 2 bases, leaving 13 bases between the germline ends. The CDR3 spans 15 residues. The CDR3 here is CAWSVLLGENTEAFF. The CDR3 nucleotides are TGTGCCTGGAGTGTACTCTTAGGAGAAAACACTGAAGCTTTCTTT.

This chain joins TRBV7-9 and TRBJ1-1; 7 nucleotides line up with TRBD1. The CDR3 spans 14 residues. The J segment lost 11 bases and the V segment lost 6 bases, leaving 15 bases of the junction unmatched. Germline CDR1 reads SEHNR; CDR2 reads FQNEAQ (reference sequence). CDR3 protein: CASRAGQMNTAAFF. DNA for the CDR3: TGTGCCAGCAGGGCGGGACAGATGAACACTGCGGCTTTCTTT.